Listed below are T cell receptor beta chains from one sample, sequenced in a study of shared T cell receptors in the human thymus. Repertoires were generated with immunoSEQ multiplex PCR, while TCRdb's copy carries only in-frame clones and drops some. Of some 400,000 clones in the sample, just under 95% are singletons; the top ten hold approximately 0.02%. The specimen was thymocytes. All receptors derive from a human donor. The CDR3 runs from the conserved cysteine through the conserved F or W. D genes are given only for firm matches. Not all rows give a size; the values are once, few, many and, for expanded clones, a class.

v_gene	abundance	j_gene	d_gene	CDR3aa	CDR3nt
TRBV7-9	-	TRBJ1-2	-	CASSLGQGNYGYTF	TGTGCCAGCAGCTTAGGGCAGGGGAACTATGGCTACACCTTC
TRBV6-1	-	TRBJ1-4	-	CASSEGPRPPANEKLFF	TGTGCCAGCAGTGAGGGTCCCAGGCCCCCCGCTAATGAAAAACTGTTTTTT
TRBV5-5	-	TRBJ2-3	-	CASSLSTQYF	TGTGCCAGCAGCTTAAGTACGCAGTATTTT
TRBV5-8	once	TRBJ2-1	-	CASSLGLLALPYNEQFF	TGTGCCAGCAGCTTAGGCTTACTCGCCCTACCCTACAATGAGCAGTTCTTC
TRBV6-1	-	TRBJ2-7	-	CASSRQSYEQYF	TGTGCCAGCAGTAGACAGTCCTACGAGCAGTACTTC
TRBV14	-	TRBJ2-7	TRBD2	CASSRGGSVSYEQYF	TGTGCCAGCAGCCGCGGCGGGAGTGTCTCCTACGAGCAGTACTTC
TRBV27	-	TRBJ2-7	TRBD2	CASRRRGGRAEEQYF	TGTGCCAGCAGGCGCCGCGGCGGGAGGGCTGAGGAGCAGTACTTC
TRBV10-3	-	TRBJ2-7	TRBD2	CAISELAGAEQYF	TGTGCCATCAGTGAACTAGCGGGAGCAGAGCAGTACTTC
TRBV9	-	TRBJ2-1	-	CASSVGSGYTYNEQFF	TGTGCCAGCAGCGTAGGTAGCGGATACACCTACAATGAGCAGTTCTTC
TRBV6-5	-	TRBJ2-1	-	CASSYSTQAYNEQFF	TGTGCCAGCAGTTACTCGACTCAGGCCTACAATGAGCAGTTCTTC
TRBV6-5	-	TRBJ2-5	-	CASSYSWTSQETQYF	TGTGCCAGCAGTTACTCCTGGACATCCCAAGAGACCCAGTACTTC
TRBV14	-	TRBJ2-5	-	CASSPFAIAAQETQYF	TGTGCCAGCAGCCCGTTCGCGATAGCGGCGCAAGAGACCCAGTACTTC
TRBV7-6	once	TRBJ1-4	TRBD1	CASSQGGGSEKLFF	TGTGCCAGCAGCCAGGGGGGGGGTTCTGAAAAACTGTTTTTT
TRBV15	-	TRBJ2-7	-	CATSRDRLLRYEQYF	TGTGCCACCAGCAGAGATCGACTACTACGCTACGAGCAGTACTTC
TRBV5-6	-	TRBJ2-7	-	CASSAVDAINEQYF	TGTGCCAGCAGCGCGGTTGACGCTATCAACGAGCAGTACTTC
TRBV9	-	TRBJ2-1	-	CASSGTSRRGWGNEQFF	TGTGCCAGCAGCGGAACTAGCCGGAGGGGGTGGGGCAATGAGCAGTTCTTC
TRBV28	-	TRBJ1-5	TRBD1	CASSFRGVLFSNQPQHF	TGTGCCAGCAGTTTCAGGGGGGTACTGTTCAGCAATCAGCCCCAGCATTTT
TRBV27	-	TRBJ1-2	-	CASPPKRHDGYTF	TGTGCCAGCCCCCCTAAGAGGCATGATGGCTACACCTTC
TRBV10-3	few	TRBJ2-2	-	CAISENTRPGELFF	TGTGCCATCAGTGAGAACACCCGGCCCGGGGAGCTGTTTTTT
TRBV11-3	-	TRBJ2-2	-	CASSLEGPGAAGNTGELFF	TGTGCCAGCAGCTTAGAGGGGCCGGGGGCAGCAGGGAACACCGGGGAGCTGTTTTTT
TRBV28	-	TRBJ2-7	TRBD1	CASSLKGTAQYEQYF	TGTGCCAGCAGTTTGAAGGGGACAGCACAGTACGAGCAGTACTTC
TRBV11-2	-	TRBJ2-4	-	CASNGLAKNIQYF	TGTGCCAGCAACGGACTAGCCAAAAACATTCAGTACTTC
TRBV7-6	-	TRBJ2-1	TRBD2	CASSLITSGRPGNEQFF	TGTGCCAGCAGCTTAATAACTAGCGGGAGGCCGGGGAATGAGCAGTTCTTC
TRBV7-8	-	TRBJ1-5	TRBD1	CASSLPGQGNQPQHF	TGTGCCAGCAGCCTTCCGGGACAGGGTAATCAGCCCCAGCATTTT
TRBV11-2	-	TRBJ1-1	TRBD1	CASSFTGEGSTEAFF	TGTGCCAGCAGCTTTACAGGGGAGGGAAGCACTGAAGCTTTCTTT